This T cell receptor beta chain was sequenced during a study of memory CD4+ T cells and cytomegalovirus serostatus. Sequencing used immunoSEQ multiplex PCR; TCRdb keeps in-frame clones, though not all of them. The sample carries tens of thousands of clones, 76% recorded once. The germline V gene encodes CDR1 MNHNS and CDR2 SASEGT. V was shortened by 7 bases and J by 5 bases, with 17 bases between the two germline ends. The CDR3 is 14 amino acids. Single viable CD3+CD4+CD8-CD45RO+ cells were sorted as the memory CD4+ T cells. This clonotype was obtained from an adult in good health and CMV-seronegative. The rearrangement joins TRBV6-1 to TRBJ1-1, with D tentatively TRBD1 (5 bases). The sample was memory CD4+ T cells from blood. CDR3 amino acids: CASNHLTGLTEAFF. The CDR3 DNA sequence: TGTGCCAGCAACCACCTGACGGGACTTACTGAAGCTTTCTTT.